The 30 T cell receptor beta chains in this list originate from one sample, sequenced in a study of shared clonotypes between healthy human individuals. In the naive CD8 group, cells lacked CD45RO and were positively selected for CCR7, so terminally differentiated effector memory CD45RA+ cells were left out. Assay used: immunoSEQ multiplex PCR; TCRdb lists only in-frame clones, some missing. This table holds about 2.2 million clones, around 93% found once. Sequences were obtained from naive CD8+ T cells from PBMCs. The receptors stem from a young man in good health. Some clones in this sample may be carry-over from other donors' samples.

CDR3 DNA: TGTGCCAGCAGTTTACAGGGGACTAGACTCACAGATACGCAGTATTTT. It codes for CASSLQGTRLTDTQYF. The chain joins TRBV28 to TRBJ2-3; 8 positions match TRBD2. The CDR3 consists of 16 residues. V trimming: 2 bases; J trimming: 2 bases; junction bases outside the gene matches: 6. Germline CDR1 reads MDHEN; CDR2 reads SYDVKM.

The chain employs TRBV9 and TRBJ2-2, with D perhaps matching TRBD2 (5 bases). CDR3 size: 13 residues. Per germline, CDR1 SGDLS and CDR2 YYNGEE. Trimming took 7 bases from V and 4 from J, leaving 11 bases between them. This chain's CDR3 is CASAMGSTGELFF. The CDR3 DNA reads TGTGCCAGCGCAATGGGGAGCACCGGGGAGCTGTTTTTT.

The CDR3 protein is CASSSGTVDSYEQYF. In nucleotides, the CDR3 is TGTGCCAGCAGTTCCGGGACAGTAGACTCCTACGAGCAGTACTTC. This rearrangement joins TRBV6-5 to TRBJ2-7; 7 nucleotides match TRBD1. The V gene end was trimmed by 4 bases and the J gene end by 0 bases; junction bases not matched to a gene: 6. This CDR3 comprises 15 residues. Germline lookup yields CDR1 MNHEY and CDR2 SVGAGI.

CDR3 bases: TGTGCCAGCAGTTTCTCCCGGGGGGATCAGCCCCAGCATTTT. The encoded protein is CASSFSRGDQPQHF. The chain joins TRBV28 to TRBJ1-5; possibly TRBD1 for D (5 bases). The ends were cut back, 3 bases at V and 5 bases at J, with 11 bases in the middle. CDR1 MDHEN and CDR2 SYDVKM come from the germline V gene. There are 14 residues in the CDR3.

The gene calls are TRBV27 and TRBJ2-5; D is ambiguous. TRBJ2-7 explains the end of the DNA better; the J call may be wrong. CDR1 and CDR2 from the germline V gene are MNHEY and SMNVEV (reference sequence). This CDR3 has 12 residues. In DNA, the CDR3 is TGTGCCAGCAGCAACGTCACCCCCGAGCAGTACTTC. As protein: CASSNVTPEQYF.

This clone is a singleton in its sample. This same CDR3 is encoded by further DNA sequences in the sample. The V call is TRBV27, the J call TRBJ2-7; 8 positions match TRBD1. The ends lost 4 bases at V and 3 bases at J; junction bases unmatched: 5. There are 14 residues in the CDR3. CDR1 MNHEY and CDR2 SMNVEV come from the germline V gene (reference sequence). CDR3 loop: CASSSRDRNYEQYF. CDR3 DNA sequence: TGTGCCAGCAGTTCCCGGGACAGGAACTACGAGCAGTACTTC.

This chain uses TRBV9 with TRBJ1-2, with TRBD1 matching over 8 bases. J gave up 4 bases and V 3 bases, and 2 bases lay outside the gene matches. Germline V gene sequence: CDR1 SGDLS, CDR2 YYNGEE. This CDR3 has 13 amino acids. The CDR3 nucleotides are TGTGCCAGCAGCGGGACAGGGCTCTATGGCTACACCTTC. Translating it yields CASSGTGLYGYTF.

This clone was detected only once. The chain is built from TRBV28 and TRBJ2-5; 14 bases align to TRBD2. The junction had 15 bases not matched to a gene; V was cut back by 4 bases and J by 5 bases. The CDR3 contains 19 residues. Germline lookup yields CDR1 MDHEN and CDR2 SYDVKM. CDR3 region: CASSYSGLAGVKWSETQYF. CDR3 coding DNA: TGTGCCAGCAGTTACTCGGGACTAGCGGGAGTTAAGTGGTCGGAGACCCAGTACTTC.

The chain combines TRBV7-2 with TRBJ1-1; D gene uncertain. The germline V gene has CDR1 SGHTA and CDR2 FQGNSA. The CDR3 has 13 amino acids. V was clipped by 1 base and J by 7 bases, with 10 bases between them. The DNA for the CDR3 is TGTGCCAGCAGCTTAGGAGGGCCAGATGAAGCTTTCTTT. Amino acid sequence: CASSLGGPDEAFF.

The chain combines TRBV19 with TRBJ1-1; no definite D call. Trimming removed 3 bases at V and 0 bases at J, with 11 bases between. The CDR3 contains 15 residues. In germline, CDR1 is LNHDA, CDR2 SQIVND (reference sequence). The CDR3 DNA follows: TGTGCCAGTAGTATGGATGACGGTTTGAACACTGAAGCTTTCTTT. The encoded protein is CASSMDDGLNTEAFF. Full variable domain (missing parts from reference TRBV19 and TRBJ1-1): DGGITQSPKYLFRKEGQNVTLSCEQNLNHDAMYWYRQDPGQGLRLIYYSQIVNDFQKGDIAEGYSVSREKKESFPLTVTSAQKNPTAFYLCASSMDDGLNTEAFFGQGTRLTVV.

In its sample, this clone was seen a few times. This specimen includes other DNA sequences encoding the same CDR3. The rearrangement uses TRBV9 and TRBJ1-5; 7 bases agree with TRBD1. Germline V CDR1 and CDR2: SGDLS, YYNGEE. This CDR3 is built from 14 residues. J gave up 6 bases and V 0 bases, and 3 bases lay outside the gene matches. Written as DNA, the CDR3 is TGTGCCAGCAGCGTAGGGAGGGACAGTCAGCCCCAGCATTTT. This codes for CASSVGRDSQPQHF.

The chain recombines TRBV30 with TRBJ1-3; a weak D match, TRBD1 (5 bases). V lost 6 bases to trimming and J lost 2 bases, with 11 bases between them. Germline-derived CDR1 and CDR2 are GTSNPN and SVGIG (reference sequence). This CDR3 region has 13 residues. The CDR3 DNA sequence: TGTGCCTGCACCGTCAGGGCTGGAAACACCATATATTTT. Amino acid sequence: CACTVRAGNTIYF. Complete variable domain (other parts from reference TRBV30 and TRBJ1-3): SQTIHQWPATLVQPVGSPLSLECTVEGTSNPNLYWYRQAAGRGLQLLFYSVGIGQISSEVPQNLSASRPQDRQFILSSKKLLLSDSGFYLCACTVRAGNTIYFGEGSWLTVV.

The chain links TRBV7-9 to TRBJ2-1; 10 bases map to TRBD1. CDR1 and CDR2 (germline): SEHNR, FQNEAQ (reference sequence). The CDR3 contains 14 residues. V lost 5 bases to trimming and J lost 8 bases; unmatched junction nucleotides: 6. For the CDR3, the DNA is TGTGCCAGCAGCCCATGGGACAGGGGTCATGAGCAGTTCTTC. Protein sequence: CASSPWDRGHEQFF.

V is TRBV10-1 and J is TRBJ1-1; no clear D. Trimming cost V 0 bases and J 4 bases, with 9 bases left between them. Germline CDR1 and CDR2: WNHNN and SYGVQD (reference sequence). This CDR3 region has 14 residues. The CDR3 sequence is CASSESRISTEAFF. CDR3 in DNA: TGCGCCAGCAGTGAGTCGAGAATCAGCACTGAAGCTTTCTTT.

The V and J genes are TRBV6-6 and TRBJ2-1, with D possibly TRBD1 on 6 matching bases. Germline V CDR1 and CDR2: MNHNY, SVGAGI (reference sequence). The germline V and J ends were trimmed by 4 bases and 6 bases, with 16 bases remaining between them. This CDR3 region has 15 residues. The CDR3: CASSSNLGAGNEQFF. The DNA for the CDR3 is TGTGCCAGCAGTTCCAACCTGGGGGCGGGCAATGAGCAGTTCTTC.

This chain joins TRBV28 and TRBJ2-7; 8 positions match TRBD1. Per the germline V gene, CDR1 is MDHEN and CDR2 is SYDVKM. V dropped 6 bases and J dropped 4; count of bases not matched to a gene: 8. CDR3 size: 14 residues. The CDR3 is CASRGDRPPYEQYF. The CDR3 region has the DNA TGTGCCAGCAGGGGGGACAGGCCCCCATACGAGCAGTACTTC.

This clone showed up just a few times. V and J are TRBV7-6 and TRBJ1-1; perhaps TRBD1 as D (6 bases). The germline V gene has CDR1 SGHVS and CDR2 FNYEAQ. The CDR3 is 14 residues long. V was trimmed by 1 base and J by 4 bases, leaving 10 bases between them. CDR3 DNA: TGTGCCAGCAGCTTAGACAGGGTCGCCACTGAAGCTTTCTTT. Translation gives CASSLDRVATEAFF.

V usage is TRBV6-5 and J usage is TRBJ2-6; either TRBD1 or TRBD2 may supply D (5 bases each). V was trimmed by 7 bases and J by 4 bases, leaving 14 bases between them. This CDR3 comprises 15 residues. Germline V CDR1 and CDR2: MNHEY, SVGAGI. The DNA for the CDR3 is TGTGCCAGCACCCCTGCCAGGGAGGGGGCCAACGTCCTGACTTTC. Its translation: CASTPAREGANVLTF.

V and J are TRBV28 and TRBJ2-7; 12 nucleotides agree with TRBD1. The germline V gene encodes CDR1 MDHEN and CDR2 SYDVKM. The V gene end was trimmed by 3 bases and the J gene end by 3 bases; junction bases not matched to a gene: 3. The CDR3 spans 15 residues. The CDR3 sequence is CASSFGTGGVYEQYF. For the CDR3, the DNA is TGTGCCAGCAGTTTTGGGACAGGGGGCGTCTACGAGCAGTACTTC.

The chain uses TRBV11-1 and TRBJ2-1; 7 nucleotides match TRBD2. V shed 4 bases and J 3 bases; nucleotides not matched to a gene: 6. This CDR3 is 15 amino acids long. Germline-derived CDR1 and CDR2 are SGHAT and FQDESV (reference sequence). The CDR3, as DNA: TGTGCCAGCAGCTCCCTAGCGGAGGGCTACAATGAGCAGTTCTTC. Encoded protein: CASSSLAEGYNEQFF.

The chain joins TRBV28 to TRBJ1-1, with 11 bases lining up with TRBD1. The J segment lost 4 bases and the V segment lost 7 bases, leaving 8 bases of the junction unmatched. Germline lookup yields CDR1 MDHEN and CDR2 SYDVKM. The CDR3 is 15 residues long. CDR3 sequence (DNA): TGTGCCAGCACTCCCGGGACAGGGGGGTTCACTGAAGCTTTCTTT. This gives the protein CASTPGTGGFTEAFF.

The V and J genes are TRBV5-4 and TRBJ2-3; the D gene is possibly TRBD1 (6 bases). The CDR3 length is 15 residues. Per the germline V gene, CDR1 is SGHNT and CDR2 is YYREEE (reference sequence). V was clipped by 0 bases and J by 2 bases, with 10 bases between them. CDR3 amino acids: CASSLGQVITDTQYF. DNA of the CDR3: TGTGCCAGCAGCTTGGGACAGGTGATCACAGATACGCAGTATTTT.

The chain carries TRBV27 and TRBJ2-7; perhaps TRBD1 as D (5 bases). The CDR3 is 16 residues long. Germline V gene lookup returns CDR1 MNHEY and CDR2 SMNVEV (reference sequence). Trimming left V 6 bases short and J 4 bases short, with 22 bases between. CDR3 region: CASSYISGQGIYEQYF. CDR3 sequence (DNA): TGTGCCAGCAGCTACATCTCGGGCCAGGGAATTTACGAGCAGTACTTC.

The chain couples TRBV9 to TRBJ2-2; D remains unclear. In germline, CDR1 is SGDLS, CDR2 YYNGEE. The CDR3 length is 15 residues. Deletions cut 0 bases from V and 1 base from J, with 7 bases between. CDR3 sequence: CASSVVGWNTGELFF. In DNA, the CDR3 is TGTGCCAGCAGCGTAGTTGGGTGGAACACCGGGGAGCTGTTTTTT.

The CDR3 here is CASSQEWGPEAFF. In DNA, the CDR3 is TGTGCCAGCAGCCAAGAATGGGGGCCTGAAGCTTTCTTT. The V call is TRBV14, the J call TRBJ1-1, with a weak D call TRBD1 (6 bases). CDR1 and CDR2 from the germline V gene are SGHDN and FVKESK. The CDR3 length is 13 residues. Trimming stripped 0 bases from V and 6 bases from J, with 8 bases between.

This clone was detected a few times. V is TRBV19 and J is TRBJ1-1, with D possibly matching TRBD1 (6 bases). With 7 bases removed from V and 1 base from J, the gap between germline ends came to 10 bases. The CDR3 spans 13 residues. Germline V gene sequence: CDR1 LNHDA, CDR2 SQIVND (reference sequence). The CDR3 spells CASIGQTNTEAFF. The CDR3, as DNA: TGTGCCAGTATTGGACAGACGAACACTGAAGCTTTCTTT.

The rearrangement links TRBV9 to TRBJ1-1; D is ambiguous. The ends were cut back, 3 bases at V and 2 bases at J, with 17 bases in the middle. CDR1 is SGDLS, CDR2 YYNGEE, per germline. This CDR3 is 16 amino acids long. Here the CDR3 reads CASSAETGRVNTEAFF. The DNA of the CDR3 is TGTGCCAGCAGCGCCGAAACCGGGAGGGTAAACACTGAAGCTTTCTTT. Using reference TRBV9 and TRBJ1-1 for the parts outside the CDR3, the full variable domain is DSGVTQTPKHLITATGQRVTLRCSPRSGDLSVYWYQQSLDQGLQFLIQYYNGEERAKGNILERFSAQQFPDLHSELNLSSLELGDSALYFCASSAETGRVNTEAFFGQGTRLTVV.

This chain connects TRBV4-1 to TRBJ1-2; no reliable D call. The germline V gene has CDR1 MGHRA and CDR2 YSYEKL. The CDR3 has 13 amino acids. Trimming cost V 2 bases and J 3 bases, with 7 bases left between them. CDR3 residues: CASSQNGHYGYTF. The CDR3 DNA is TGCGCCAGCAGCCAAAATGGGCACTATGGCTACACCTTC.

Concerning this clone itself: Other nucleotide sequences from this sample produce the same CDR3. The V call is TRBV27, the J call TRBJ2-3; D is unresolved. Deletions cut 6 bases from V and 1 base from J, with 8 bases between. The CDR3 has 13 amino acids. Germline V gene data show CDR1 as MNHEY and CDR2 as SMNVEV (reference sequence). The CDR3 loop reads CASRGLGTDTQYF. The CDR3 DNA follows: TGTGCCAGCAGAGGCCTGGGCACAGATACGCAGTATTTT.

The chain has TRBV4-3 and TRBJ2-1, with 11 nucleotides matching TRBD1. The junction had 5 bases not matched to a gene; V was cut back by 2 bases and J by 8 bases. The CDR3 is 15 residues long. Germline V gene sequence: CDR1 LGHNA, CDR2 YSLEER. Written as DNA, the CDR3 is TGCGCCAGCAGCCAAAGGACAGGGGGCTATCATGAGCAGTTCTTC. This gives the protein CASSQRTGGYHEQFF.